This TCR beta chain was sequenced during a study of T cells after yellow fever vaccination. Findings and caveats of the study: Subsequent booster samples again held most clones from primary vaccination (roughly 96% CD4, 85% to 90% CD8). The secondary response showed a weaker magnitude and a faster peak, day 5 versus 15. Across the CD4 and CD8 compartments, a small share of clonotypes was present in both.

The germline gives CDR1 DFQATT, CDR2 SNEGSKA (reference sequence). The CDR3 sequence is 13 residues long. Trimming pared 0 bases from V and 0 bases from J, leaving 5 bases between. The table lists this clonotype with many counts. Its antigen is still unknown. Universal primer sites and UMIs were introduced during 5'RACE template-switching synthesis of TCR cDNA. From the 5' RACE reads, TCRdb called clonotypes with MiXCR, one entry per CDR3 protein. The sample yields about 320,000 distinct CDR3 sequences, approximately 4.3% seen once. The gene calls are TRBV20-1 and TRBJ1-1, with D hard to call. The TCR comes from a man younger than 35 who received the YFV17D yellow fever vaccine. Sample: PBMCs, taken 15 days after the yellow fever booster vaccination. In DNA, the CDR3 is TGCAGTGCTAGAGAGAGCTTGAACACTGAAGCTTTCTTT. Residues: CSARESLNTEAFF.